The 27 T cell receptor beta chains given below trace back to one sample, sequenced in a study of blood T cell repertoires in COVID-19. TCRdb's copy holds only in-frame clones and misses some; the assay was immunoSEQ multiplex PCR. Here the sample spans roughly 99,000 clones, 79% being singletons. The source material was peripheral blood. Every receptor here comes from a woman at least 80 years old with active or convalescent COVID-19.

The CDR3 coding sequence is TGTGCCAGCAGCTACGACAGGGCGGAGACCCAGTACTTC. Its translation: CASSYDRAETQYF. V usage is TRBV5-4 and J usage is TRBJ2-5, with 7 positions matching TRBD1. Germline CDR1 reads SGHNT; CDR2 reads YYREEE (reference sequence). V gave up 3 bases and J gave up 5 bases; unmatched junction bases: 4. This CDR3 has 13 residues.

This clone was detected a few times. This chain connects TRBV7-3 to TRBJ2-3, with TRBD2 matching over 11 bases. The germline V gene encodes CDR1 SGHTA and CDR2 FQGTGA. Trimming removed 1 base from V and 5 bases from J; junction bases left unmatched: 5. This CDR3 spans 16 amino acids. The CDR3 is CASSLIAGGDRDTQYF. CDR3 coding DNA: TGTGCCAGCAGCTTAATAGCGGGAGGGGACAGAGATACGCAGTATTTT.

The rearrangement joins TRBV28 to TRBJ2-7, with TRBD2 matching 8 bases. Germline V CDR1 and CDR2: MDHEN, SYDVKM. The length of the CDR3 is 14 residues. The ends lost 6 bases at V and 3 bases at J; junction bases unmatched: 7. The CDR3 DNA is TGTGCCAGCAGACCTGGACTAGCTTACTACGAGCAGTACTTC. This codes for CASRPGLAYYEQYF.

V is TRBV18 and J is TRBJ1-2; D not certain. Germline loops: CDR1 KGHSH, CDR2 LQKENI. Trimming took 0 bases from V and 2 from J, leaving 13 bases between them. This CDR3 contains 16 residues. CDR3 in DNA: TGTGCCAGCTCACCACCGCGACAAGACCTAAACTATGGCTACACCTTC. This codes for CASSPPRQDLNYGYTF.

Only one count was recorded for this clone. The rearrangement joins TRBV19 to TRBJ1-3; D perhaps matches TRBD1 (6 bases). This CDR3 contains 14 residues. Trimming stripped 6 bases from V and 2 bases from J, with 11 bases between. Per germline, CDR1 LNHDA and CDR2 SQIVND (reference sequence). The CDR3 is CASRLRGPGNTIYF. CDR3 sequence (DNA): TGTGCCAGTAGGCTCAGGGGACCTGGAAACACCATATATTTT.

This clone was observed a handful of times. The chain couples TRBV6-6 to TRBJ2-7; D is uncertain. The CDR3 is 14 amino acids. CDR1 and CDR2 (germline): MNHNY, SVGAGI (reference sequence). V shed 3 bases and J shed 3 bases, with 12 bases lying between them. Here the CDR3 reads CASSYRQVDYEQYF. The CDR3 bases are TGTGCCAGCAGTTATCGGCAGGTAGACTACGAGCAGTACTTC.

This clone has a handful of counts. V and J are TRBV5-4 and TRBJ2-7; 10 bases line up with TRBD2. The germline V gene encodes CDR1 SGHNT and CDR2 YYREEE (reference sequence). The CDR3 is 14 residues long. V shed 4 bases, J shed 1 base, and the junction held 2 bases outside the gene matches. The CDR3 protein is CASSLAGVSYEQYF. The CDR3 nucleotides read TGTGCCAGCAGCCTAGCGGGAGTTTCCTACGAGCAGTACTTC.

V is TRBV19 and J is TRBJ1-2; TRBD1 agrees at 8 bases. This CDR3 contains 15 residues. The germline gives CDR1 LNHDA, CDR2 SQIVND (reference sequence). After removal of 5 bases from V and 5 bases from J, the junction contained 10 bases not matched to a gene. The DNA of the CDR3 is TGTGCCAGTAGTTTTGTTACAGACAGGGGTTATGGCTACACCTTC. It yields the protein CASSFVTDRGYGYTF.

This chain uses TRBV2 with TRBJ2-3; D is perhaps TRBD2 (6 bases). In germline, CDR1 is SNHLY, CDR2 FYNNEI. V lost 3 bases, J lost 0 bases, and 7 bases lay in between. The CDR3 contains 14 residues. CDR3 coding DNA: TGTGCCAGCAGTGACCGGGGGAGCACAGATACGCAGTATTTT. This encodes CASSDRGSTDTQYF. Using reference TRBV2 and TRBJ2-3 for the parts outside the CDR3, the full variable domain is EPEVTQTPSHQVTQMGQEVILRCVPISNHLYFYWYRQILGQKVEFLVSFYNNEISEKSEIFDDQFSVERPDGSNFTLKIRSTKLEDSAMYFCASSDRGSTDTQYFGPGTRLTVL.

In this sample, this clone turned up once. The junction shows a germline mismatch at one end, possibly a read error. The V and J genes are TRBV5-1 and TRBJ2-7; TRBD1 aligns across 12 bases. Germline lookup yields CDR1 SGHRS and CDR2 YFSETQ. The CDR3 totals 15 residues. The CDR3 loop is CASSWGQGAAYEQYF. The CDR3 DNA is TGTGCCAGCAGCTGGGGACAGGGGGCTGCCTACGAGCAGTACTTC.

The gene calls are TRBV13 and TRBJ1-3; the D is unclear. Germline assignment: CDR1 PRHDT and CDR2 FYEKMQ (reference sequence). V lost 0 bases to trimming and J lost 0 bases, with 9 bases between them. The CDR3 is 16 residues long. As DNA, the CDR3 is TGTGCCAGCAGCTTAGGGGCCGGGATCTCTGGAAACACCATATATTTT. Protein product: CASSLGAGISGNTIYF.

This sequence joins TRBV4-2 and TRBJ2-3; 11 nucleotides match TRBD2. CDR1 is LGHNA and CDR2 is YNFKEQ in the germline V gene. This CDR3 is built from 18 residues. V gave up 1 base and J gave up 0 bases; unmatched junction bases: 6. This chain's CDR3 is CASSQVGVAGGSTDTQYF. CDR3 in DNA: TGTGCCAGCAGCCAAGTGGGGGTAGCGGGAGGGAGCACAGATACGCAGTATTTT.

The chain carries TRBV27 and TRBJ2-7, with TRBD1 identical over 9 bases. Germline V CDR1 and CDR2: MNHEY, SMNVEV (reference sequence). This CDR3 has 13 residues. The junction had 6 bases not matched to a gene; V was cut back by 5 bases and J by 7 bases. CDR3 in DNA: TGTGCCAGCAGTCCACAGGGGGCGGGAGAGCAGTACTTC. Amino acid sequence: CASSPQGAGEQYF.

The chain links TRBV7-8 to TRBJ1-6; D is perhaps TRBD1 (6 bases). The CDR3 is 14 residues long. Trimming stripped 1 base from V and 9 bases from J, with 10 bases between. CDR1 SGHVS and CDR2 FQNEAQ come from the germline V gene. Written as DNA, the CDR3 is TGTGCCAGCAGCTTAGGTGGGGACATTTCACCCCTCCACTTT. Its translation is CASSLGGDISPLHF.

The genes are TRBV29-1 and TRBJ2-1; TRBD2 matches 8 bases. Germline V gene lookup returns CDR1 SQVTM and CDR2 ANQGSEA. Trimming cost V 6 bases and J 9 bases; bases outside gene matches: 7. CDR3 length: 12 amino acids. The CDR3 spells CSVTTAGGEQFF. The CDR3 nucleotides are TGCAGCGTGACCACCGCGGGGGGTGAGCAGTTCTTC.

The CDR3, as DNA: TGTGCCAGCAGCGCCGTAGGGCGGGGGCGAGAGACCCAGTACTTC. Translated, it gives CASSAVGRGRETQYF. The chain is built from TRBV9 and TRBJ2-5; D perhaps matches TRBD2 (7 bases). The CDR3 spans 15 residues. Trimming took 3 bases from V and 4 from J, leaving 16 bases between them. The germline V gene has CDR1 SGDLS and CDR2 YYNGEE.

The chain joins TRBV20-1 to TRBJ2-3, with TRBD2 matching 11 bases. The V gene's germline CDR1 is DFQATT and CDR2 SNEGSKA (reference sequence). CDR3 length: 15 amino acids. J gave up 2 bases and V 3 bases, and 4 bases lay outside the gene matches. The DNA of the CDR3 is TGCAGTGCTAGTAGCGGGAGGGCCCTCACAGATACGCAGTATTTT. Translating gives CSASSGRALTDTQYF.

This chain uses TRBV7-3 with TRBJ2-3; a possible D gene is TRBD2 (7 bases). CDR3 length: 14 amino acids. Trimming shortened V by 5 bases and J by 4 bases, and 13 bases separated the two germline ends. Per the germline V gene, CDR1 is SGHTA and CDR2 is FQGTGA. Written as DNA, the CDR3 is TGTGCCAGCAGCCCGCGAGGGGGGGCAGATACGCAGTATTTT. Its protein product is CASSPRGGADTQYF.

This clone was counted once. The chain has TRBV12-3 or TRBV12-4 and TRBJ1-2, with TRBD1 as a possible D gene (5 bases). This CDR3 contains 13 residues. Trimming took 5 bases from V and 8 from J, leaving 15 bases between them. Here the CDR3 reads CASSEGLSRGYTF. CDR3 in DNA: TGTGCCAGCAGTGAGGGACTTTCGAGGGGCTACACCTTC.

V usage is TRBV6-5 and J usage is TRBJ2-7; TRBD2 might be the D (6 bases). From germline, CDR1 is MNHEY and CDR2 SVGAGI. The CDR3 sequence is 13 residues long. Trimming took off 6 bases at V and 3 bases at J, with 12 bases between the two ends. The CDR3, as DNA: TGTGCCAGCAGAGGGACTTTTCTCTACGAGCAGTACTTC. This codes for CASRGTFLYEQYF.

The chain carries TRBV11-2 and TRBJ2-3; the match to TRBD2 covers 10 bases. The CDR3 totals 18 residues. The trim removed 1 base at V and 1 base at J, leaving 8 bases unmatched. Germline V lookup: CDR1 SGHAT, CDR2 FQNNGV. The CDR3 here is CASSLVLPGTSGTDTQYF. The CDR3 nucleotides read TGTGCCAGCAGCTTAGTCTTGCCCGGGACTAGCGGCACAGATACGCAGTATTTT. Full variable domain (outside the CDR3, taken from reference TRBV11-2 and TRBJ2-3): EAGVAQSPRYKIIEKRQSVAFWCNPISGHATLYWYQQILGQGPKLLIQFQNNGVVDDSQLPKDRFSAERLKGVDSTLKIQPAKLEDSAVYLCASSLVLPGTSGTDTQYFGPGTRLTVL.

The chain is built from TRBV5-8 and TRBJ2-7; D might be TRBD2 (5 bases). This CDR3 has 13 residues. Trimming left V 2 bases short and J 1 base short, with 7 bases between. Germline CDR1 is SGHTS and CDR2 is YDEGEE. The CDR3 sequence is CASSLRGSYEQYF. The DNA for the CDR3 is TGTGCCAGCAGCTTACGAGGGTCCTACGAGCAGTACTTC.

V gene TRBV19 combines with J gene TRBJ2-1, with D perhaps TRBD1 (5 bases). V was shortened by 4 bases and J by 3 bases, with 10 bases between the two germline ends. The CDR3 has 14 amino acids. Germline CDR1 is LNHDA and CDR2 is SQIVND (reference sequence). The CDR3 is CASSTPDNYNEQFF. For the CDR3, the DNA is TGTGCCAGTAGTACTCCGGACAACTACAATGAGCAGTTCTTC. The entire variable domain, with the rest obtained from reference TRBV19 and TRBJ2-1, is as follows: DGGITQSPKYLFRKEGQNVTLSCEQNLNHDAMYWYRQDPGQGLRLIYYSQIVNDFQKGDIAEGYSVSREKKESFPLTVTSAQKNPTAFYLCASSTPDNYNEQFFGPGTRLTVL.

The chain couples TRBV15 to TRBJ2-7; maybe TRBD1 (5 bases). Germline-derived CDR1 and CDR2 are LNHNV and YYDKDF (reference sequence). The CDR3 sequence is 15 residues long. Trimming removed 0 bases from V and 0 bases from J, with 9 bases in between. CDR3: CATSREGVGSYEQYF. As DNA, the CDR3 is TGTGCCACCAGCAGAGAAGGGGTTGGCTCCTACGAGCAGTACTTC.

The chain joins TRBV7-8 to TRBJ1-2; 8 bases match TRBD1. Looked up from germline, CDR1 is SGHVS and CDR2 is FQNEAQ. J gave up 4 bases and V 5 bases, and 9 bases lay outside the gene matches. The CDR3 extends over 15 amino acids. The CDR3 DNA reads TGTGCCAGCAGCCAGACGAGACAGGGGAGCTATGGCTACACCTTC. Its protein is CASSQTRQGSYGYTF.

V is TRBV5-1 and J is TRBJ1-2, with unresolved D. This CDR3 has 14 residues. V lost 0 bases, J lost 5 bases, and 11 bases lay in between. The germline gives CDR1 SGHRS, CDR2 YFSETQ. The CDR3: CASSLGHGRYGYTF. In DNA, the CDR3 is TGCGCCAGCAGCTTGGGCCACGGGAGGTATGGCTACACCTTC.

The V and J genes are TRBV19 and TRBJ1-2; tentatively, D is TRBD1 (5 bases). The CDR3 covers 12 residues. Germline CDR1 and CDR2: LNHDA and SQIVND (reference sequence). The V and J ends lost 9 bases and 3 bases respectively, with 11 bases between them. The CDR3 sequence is CASRAGYYGYTF. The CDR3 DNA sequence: TGTGCCAGCCGGGCAGGGTACTATGGCTACACCTTC.